This entry concerns a single TCR beta chain. Antigen unknown. Template material for amplifying TCR beta CDR3 regions consisted of RNA transcripts. Using the HTBI primer set, a first-round RT-PCR was run on the TCR CDR3. TCRdb processed the multiplex PCR reads anew with MiXCR; each CDR3 protein has one entry. This repertoire shows around 800,000 distinct CDR3 sequences, approximately 40% found once; its top ten account for 7% to 10%. The record originates from a study of T cells in Graves' hyperthyroidism and ophthalmopathy. CDR3 length: 16 residues. Trimming shortened V by 8 bases and J by 7 bases, and 27 bases separated the two germline ends. Germline values: CDR1 SNHLY, CDR2 FYNNEI. Overall study results and limits: Blood also held most thyroid clonotypes expanded beyond 0.001. In simple terms, a model built on 13 V-J features told ophthalmopathy apart from stable hyperthyroidism.

Investigators excluded patients with uncontrolled infection, other autoimmune disease, pregnancy or lactation. Out of 8.5 to 10 ml of fresh peripheral blood came the PBMCs. The receptor was derived from a young man with Graves' hyperthyroidism. V and J are TRBV2 and TRBJ2-7; a weak D match, TRBD1 (7 bases). The sequenced material came from blood. The CDR3 coding sequence is TGTGCCAGCCAAGCGGGTGGTGACAGGGCCCTCCAGGAGCAGTACTTC. It yields the protein CASQAGGDRALQEQYF.